This note documents a single TCR beta chain sequence. What it recognizes is unknown. The source of the sample is a study of T cell responses to AZD1222 COVID-19 vaccine. Study results and caveats: Reports indicate that nearly half of spike-specific TCRs are directed at unmutated variant regions.

Sequenced by immunoSEQ multiplex PCR; TCRdb stores in-frame clones only, minus some. This sample's clone table lists around 140,000 clones. This CDR3 has 15 amino acids. Germline CDR1 and CDR2: LNHDA and SQIVND (reference sequence). Trimming shortened V by 9 bases and J by 4 bases, and 19 bases separated the two germline ends. The chain has TRBV19 and TRBJ2-1; the D is unclear. The clonotype comes from an adult in good health. Sequencing was carried out using peripheral blood. CDR3 coding DNA: TGTGCCAGCGAACCCTCCGGTTTACAGTACAATGAGCAGTTCTTC. The encoded protein is CASEPSGLQYNEQFF.